The following is a T cell receptor beta chain sequence with its context. As yet, its antigen is unknown. Generated by immunoSEQ multiplex PCR, the TCRdb table keeps only in-frame clones and is missing some. The profile shows about 170,000 clones, just over 90% of them singletons. The CDR3 is made up of 14 amino acids. The trim removed 6 bases at V and 8 bases at J, leaving 8 bases unmatched. Germline-derived CDR1 and CDR2 are MNHNY and SVGAGI (reference sequence). This specimen comes from a study of T cell responses to AZD1222 COVID-19 vaccine. Study summary: Second doses at about 4 or about 12 weeks were pooled.

Overall study results and limits: Baseline seropositivity occurred in only a handful of AZD1222 recipients. Repertoire sampling occurred only after the peak T cell response.

This TCR came from an adult in good health. This sequence joins TRBV6-6 and TRBJ1-2; 11 bases are a match to TRBD1. Specimen: peripheral blood, collected on day 0 of AZD1222 vaccination. The CDR3 reads CASSNSDRGLGYTF. The DNA for the CDR3 is TGTGCCAGCAGCAACTCGGACAGGGGGCTCGGCTACACCTTC.